The clone carrying this TCR beta chain has more than one count but fewer than ten. What it binds is unknown. Per germline, CDR1 DFQATT and CDR2 SNEGSKA (reference sequence). V gave up 5 bases and J gave up 7 bases; unmatched junction bases: 10. The CDR3 contains 15 residues. The sample originates from a study of CD8+CD57+ T cells in acquired aplastic anemia. Overall study results and limits: Patients and controls were not found to differ significantly in CD8+ Simpson's diversity.

Genomic DNA, the template, was used for profiling of the TCR beta VDJ and CDR3. TCRdb itself ran the reads through MiXCR, one entry per CDR3 protein. The repertoire consists of roughly 500,000 distinct CDR3 sequences, with around 30% occurring once and the leading ten covering 0.7% to 1%. Those patients picked for sequencing had displayed CD8+CD57+ cell expansion on flow cytometry. Severe acquired aplastic anemia was present in all patients. Patient blood was sampled before any therapy had been received. The sequencing input was sorted CD4+, CD8+, or CD8+CD57+ T cells (not recorded which) from PBMCs. The clonotype was recovered from a human donor with aplastic anemia. The V and J genes are TRBV20-1 and TRBJ1-5; 11 positions agree with TRBD1. The CDR3 DNA reads TGCAGTGCTCAAAATGGGACAGGGGGTTGGCAGCCCCAGCATTTT. This encodes CSAQNGTGGWQPQHF.